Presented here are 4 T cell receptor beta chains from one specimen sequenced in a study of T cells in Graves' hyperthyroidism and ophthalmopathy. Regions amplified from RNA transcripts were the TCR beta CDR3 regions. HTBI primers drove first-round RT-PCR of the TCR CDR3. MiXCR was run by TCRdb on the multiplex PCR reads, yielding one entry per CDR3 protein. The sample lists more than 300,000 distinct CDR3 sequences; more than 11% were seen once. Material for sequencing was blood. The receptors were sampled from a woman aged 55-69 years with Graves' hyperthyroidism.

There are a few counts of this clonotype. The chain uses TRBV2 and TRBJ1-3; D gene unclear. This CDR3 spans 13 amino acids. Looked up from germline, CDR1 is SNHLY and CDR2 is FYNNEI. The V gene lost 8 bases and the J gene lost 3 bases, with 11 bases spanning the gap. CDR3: CASLSGGGNTIYF. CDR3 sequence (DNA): TGTGCCAGCCTATCGGGAGGTGGAAACACCATATATTTT.

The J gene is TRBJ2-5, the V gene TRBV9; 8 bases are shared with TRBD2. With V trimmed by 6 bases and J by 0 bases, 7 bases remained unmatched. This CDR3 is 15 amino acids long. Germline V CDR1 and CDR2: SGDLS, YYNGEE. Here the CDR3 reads CASTPGGDHQETQYF. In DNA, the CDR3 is TGTGCCAGCACCCCGGGGGGGGACCACCAAGAGACCCAGTACTTC.

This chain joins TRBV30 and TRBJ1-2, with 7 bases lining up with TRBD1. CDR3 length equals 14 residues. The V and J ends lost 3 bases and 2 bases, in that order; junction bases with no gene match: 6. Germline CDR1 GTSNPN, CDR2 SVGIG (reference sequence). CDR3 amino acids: CAWRVKQGNYGYTF. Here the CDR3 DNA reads TGTGCCTGGAGGGTTAAACAGGGGAACTATGGCTACACCTTC.

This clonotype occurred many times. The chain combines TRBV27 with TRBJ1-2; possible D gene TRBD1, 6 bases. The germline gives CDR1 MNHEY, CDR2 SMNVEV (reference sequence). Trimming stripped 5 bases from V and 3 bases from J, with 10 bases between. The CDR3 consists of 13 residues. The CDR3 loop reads CASSRGGDYGYTF. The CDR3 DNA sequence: TGTGCCAGCAGTCGAGGGGGGGACTATGGCTACACCTTC.